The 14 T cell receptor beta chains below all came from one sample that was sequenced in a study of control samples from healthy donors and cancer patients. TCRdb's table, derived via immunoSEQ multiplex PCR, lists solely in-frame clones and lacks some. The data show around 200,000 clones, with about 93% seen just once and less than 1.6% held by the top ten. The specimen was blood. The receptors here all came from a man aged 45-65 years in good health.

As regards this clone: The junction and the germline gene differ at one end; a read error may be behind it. CDR3 nucleotides: TGTGCCAGCAGATACTCGGTAGGCACAGATACGCAGTATTTT. This codes for CASRYSVGTDTQYF. J is TRBJ2-3 and V is TRBV6-2 or TRBV6-3; the D is unclear. This CDR3 is built from 14 residues. Germline assignment: CDR1 MNHEY and CDR2 SVGEGT.

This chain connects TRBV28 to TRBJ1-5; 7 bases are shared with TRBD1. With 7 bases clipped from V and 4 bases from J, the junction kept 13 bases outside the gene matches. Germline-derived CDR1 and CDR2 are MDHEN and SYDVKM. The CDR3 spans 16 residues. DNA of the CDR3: TGTGCCAGCACCCGTGGGGCAGGGGGATGGAATCAGCCCCAGCATTTT. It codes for CASTRGAGGWNQPQHF.

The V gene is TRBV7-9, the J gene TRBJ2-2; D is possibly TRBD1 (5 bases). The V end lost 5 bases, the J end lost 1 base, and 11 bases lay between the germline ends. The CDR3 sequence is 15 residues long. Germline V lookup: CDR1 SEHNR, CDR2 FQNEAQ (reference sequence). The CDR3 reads CASSQGGVNTGELFF. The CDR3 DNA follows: TGTGCCAGCAGCCAGGGTGGAGTGAACACCGGGGAGCTGTTTTTT.

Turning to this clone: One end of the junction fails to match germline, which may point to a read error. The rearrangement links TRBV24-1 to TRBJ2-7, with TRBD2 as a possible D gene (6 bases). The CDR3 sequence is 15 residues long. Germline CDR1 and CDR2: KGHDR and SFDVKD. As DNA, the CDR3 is TGTGCCACCAGTGATCCTAATAGGGAGGTCTACGGGCAGTACTTC. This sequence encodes CATSDPNREVYGQYF.

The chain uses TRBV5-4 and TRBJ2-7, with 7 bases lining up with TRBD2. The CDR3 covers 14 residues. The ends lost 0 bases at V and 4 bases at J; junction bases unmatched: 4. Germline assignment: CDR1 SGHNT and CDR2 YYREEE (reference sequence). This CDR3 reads CASSLGGGVYEQYF. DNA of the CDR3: TGTGCCAGCAGCTTGGGGGGGGGAGTTTACGAGCAGTACTTC.

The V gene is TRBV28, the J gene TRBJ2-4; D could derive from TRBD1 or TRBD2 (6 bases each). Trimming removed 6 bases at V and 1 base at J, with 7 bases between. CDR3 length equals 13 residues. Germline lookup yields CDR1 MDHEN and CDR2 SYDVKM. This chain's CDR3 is CASRGGAKNIQYF. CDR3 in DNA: TGTGCCAGCAGAGGGGGGGCCAAAAACATTCAGTACTTC.

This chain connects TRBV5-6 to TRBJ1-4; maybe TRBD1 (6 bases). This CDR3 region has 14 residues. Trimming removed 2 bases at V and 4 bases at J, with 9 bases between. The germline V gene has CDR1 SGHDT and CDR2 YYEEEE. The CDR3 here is CASSFRGLNEKLFF. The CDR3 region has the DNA TGTGCCAGCAGCTTCAGGGGACTTAATGAAAAACTGTTTTTT.

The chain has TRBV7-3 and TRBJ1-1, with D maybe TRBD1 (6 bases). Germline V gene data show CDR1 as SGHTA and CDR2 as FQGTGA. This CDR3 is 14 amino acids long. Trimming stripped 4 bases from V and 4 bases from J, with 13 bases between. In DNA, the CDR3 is TGTGCCAGCAGCTCCGATCCAGGGGTCACTGAAGCTTTCTTT. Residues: CASSSDPGVTEAFF.

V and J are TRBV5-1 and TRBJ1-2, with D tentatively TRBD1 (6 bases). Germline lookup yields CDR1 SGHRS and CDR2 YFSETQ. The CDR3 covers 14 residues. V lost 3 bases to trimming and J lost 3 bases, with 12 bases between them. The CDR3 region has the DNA TGCGCCAGCAGCTCTACAGGGTACGACTATGGCTACACCTTC. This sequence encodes CASSSTGYDYGYTF.

This chain's CDR3 is CASSFDGTSGNTIYF. CDR3 DNA sequence: TGCGCCAGCAGCTTTGACGGGACCTCTGGAAACACCATATATTTT. V is TRBV5-1 and J is TRBJ1-3; D might be TRBD1 (5 bases). The germline gives CDR1 SGHRS, CDR2 YFSETQ. The CDR3 is 15 amino acids. Trimming left V 2 bases short and J 0 bases short, with 9 bases between.

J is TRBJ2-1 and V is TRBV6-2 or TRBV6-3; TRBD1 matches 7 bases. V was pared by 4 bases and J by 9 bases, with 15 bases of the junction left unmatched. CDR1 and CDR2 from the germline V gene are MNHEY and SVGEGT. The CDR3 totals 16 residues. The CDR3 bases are TGTGCCAGCAGTTCCAGACAGGGTCTAACGAGACGTGAGCAGTTCTTC. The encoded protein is CASSSRQGLTRREQFF.

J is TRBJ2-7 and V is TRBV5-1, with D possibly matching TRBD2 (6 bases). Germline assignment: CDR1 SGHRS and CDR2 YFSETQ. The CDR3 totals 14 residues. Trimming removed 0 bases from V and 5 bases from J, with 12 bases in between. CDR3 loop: CASSLDGGVDEQYF. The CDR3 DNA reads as TGCGCCAGCAGCTTGGATGGAGGGGTGGACGAGCAGTACTTC.

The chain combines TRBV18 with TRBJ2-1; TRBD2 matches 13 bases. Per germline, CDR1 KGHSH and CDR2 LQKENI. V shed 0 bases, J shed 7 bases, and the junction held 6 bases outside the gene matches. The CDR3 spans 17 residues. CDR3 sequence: CASSPPTSGGAENEQFF. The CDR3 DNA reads TGTGCCAGCTCACCACCAACTAGCGGGGGGGCGGAAAATGAGCAGTTCTTC.

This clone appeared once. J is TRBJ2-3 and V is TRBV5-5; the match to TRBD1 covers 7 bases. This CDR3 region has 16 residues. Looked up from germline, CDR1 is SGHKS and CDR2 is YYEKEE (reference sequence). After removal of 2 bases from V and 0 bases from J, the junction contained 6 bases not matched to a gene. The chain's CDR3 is CASSFSTGRSTDTQYF. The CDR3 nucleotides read TGTGCCAGCAGCTTTTCGACAGGGAGAAGCACAGATACGCAGTATTTT.